The 3 T cell receptor beta chains reported below all come from one sample, sequenced in a study of blood T cells in healthy people across ages. Sample-barcoded 5' priming and a J-beta primer mix drove a second PCR of about 6 to 12 cycles. TCRdb recomputed calls from the 5' RACE reads with MiXCR, one row per CDR3 protein. The data hold approximately 350,000 distinct CDR3 sequences, with approximately 52% observed a single time. Sequencing was performed on blood. The receptors come from a man aged 60 to 75 in good health.

The V gene is TRBV20-1, the J gene TRBJ1-1; D is possibly TRBD1 (6 bases). The germline V and J ends were trimmed by 5 bases and 3 bases, with 16 bases remaining between them. This CDR3 comprises 14 residues. Germline CDR1 DFQATT, CDR2 SNEGSKA (reference sequence). The CDR3 spells CSAQRGGRYTEAFF. The DNA for the CDR3 is TGCAGTGCTCAGAGAGGGGGGAGATACACTGAAGCTTTCTTT.

This chain links TRBV7-3 with TRBJ2-3; D may be TRBD2 (5 bases). CDR1 and CDR2 from the germline V gene are SGHTA and FQGTGA. Trimming shortened V by 5 bases and J by 2 bases, and 11 bases separated the two germline ends. The CDR3 is 14 amino acids. For the CDR3, the DNA is TGTGCCAGCAGCGCTAGCATCCACACAGATACGCAGTATTTT. It codes for CASSASIHTDTQYF. The entire variable domain, with the rest obtained from reference TRBV7-3 and TRBJ2-3, is as follows: GAGVSQTPSNKVTEKGKYVELRCDPISGHTALYWYRQSLGQGPEFLIYFQGTGAADDSGLPNDRFFAVRPEGSVSTLKIQRTERGDSAVYLCASSASIHTDTQYFGPGTRLTVL.

This clonotype was picked up a small number of times. The chain joins TRBV10-3 to TRBJ2-1; D not resolved. V shed 0 bases and J shed 5 bases, with 8 bases lying between them. This CDR3 comprises 14 residues. Per the germline V gene, CDR1 is ENHRY and CDR2 is SYGVKD. The CDR3 sequence is CAISESVSHNEQFF. CDR3 DNA: TGTGCCATCAGTGAGTCTGTCAGCCACAATGAGCAGTTCTTC.